A selection of T cell receptor beta chains follows, all from one sample in a study of T cell repertoires in cytomegalovirus infection. TCRdb re-called the reads through MiXCR, storing one row per CDR3 protein. The table has 200,000 to 300,000 distinct CDR3 sequences, roughly 10% seen once. The material sequenced was PBMCs. Receptors were obtained from a human donor in good health (CMV status not recorded). Some clones in this sample may be carry-over from other donors' samples. Both conserved end residues are part of each CDR3.

j_call v_call cdr3_aa
TRBJ2-7 TRBV28 CASSLANPDGYSYEQYF
TRBJ1-4 TRBV5-5 CASSWGPAATNEKLFF
TRBJ2-1 TRBV2 CASSLTEQFF
TRBJ1-1 TRBV12-3/TRBV12-4 CASSFGGQMNTEAFF
TRBJ1-1 TRBV20-1 CSAIKDPRSGAFF
TRBJ2-5 TRBV20-1 CSATHRTQETQYF
TRBJ1-4 TRBV10-2 CASSTGGGEKLFF
TRBJ2-1 TRBV29-1 CSVATGPNEQFF
TRBJ1-4 TRBV7-2 CASSLATSNEKLFF
TRBJ2-1 TRBV7-3 CASRVGDGEQFF
TRBJ2-3 TRBV5-1 CASSSGTSGGMADTQYF
TRBJ2-2 TRBV7-2 CASSPTTRNTGELFF
TRBJ2-5 TRBV28 CASSFEQDQETQYF
TRBJ2-1 TRBV20-1 CSAPGLAVYGEQFF
TRBJ2-7 TRBV6-1 CASSEAGPGLSYEQYF
TRBJ2-7 TRBV7-2 CASSRTSGSPYEQYF
TRBJ2-7 TRBV7-3 CASSLGSGPSYEQYF
TRBJ1-6 TRBV11-2 CASRPGTVNNSPLHF
TRBJ1-2 TRBV7-2 CASSSWAGAGGYTF
TRBJ2-6 TRBV6-4 CASRDDSGANVLTF
TRBJ1-1 TRBV5-1 CASSLVGQGHTEAFF
TRBJ1-1 TRBV20-1 CSASWQGIRTPQGAFF
TRBJ1-1 TRBV3-1 CASSQEGRGPEAFF
TRBJ1-2 TRBV7-2 CASSLVIGDYGYTF
TRBJ2-2 TRBV12-3/TRBV12-4 CASSLGESPGELFF
TRBJ2-2 TRBV7-6 CASSLSGTGELFF
TRBJ2-5 TRBV6-1 CASSEIGWGQETQYF
TRBJ1-2 TRBV7-2 CASSLRGSDSLGGYTF
TRBJ2-7 TRBV7-6 CASSFPGTRGSYEQYF
TRBJ1-1 TRBV19 CASSSPTGGWNTEAFF
TRBJ2-3 TRBV7-6 CASSLAGTSGADTQYF
TRBJ2-2 TRBV4-3 CASSQPTSGHTGELFF
TRBJ2-1 TRBV7-2 CASSLDKVYNEQFF
TRBJ2-5 TRBV20-1 CSARVGGGQETQYF
TRBJ1-3 TRBV5-6 CASSAGVGGNTIYF
TRBJ2-2 TRBV6-5 CASSSDQNTGELFF
TRBJ1-2 TRBV7-2 CASSSIEGPDDRAYYGYTF
TRBJ1-5 TRBV6-6 CASIPGGSNQPQHF
TRBJ2-7 TRBV15 CATSRDRQGLEQYF
TRBJ2-7 TRBV6-2/TRBV6-3 CASSWPLGGGAQDEQYF
TRBJ2-3 TRBV2 CASSQDGPDTQYF
TRBJ1-2 TRBV7-2 CASTSGGGNYGYTF
TRBJ2-7 TRBV19 CASSSGHQQYF
TRBJ2-5 TRBV7-2 CASSLKLGQETQYF
TRBJ1-2 TRBV20-1 CSAFAYGYTF
TRBJ2-3 TRBV15 CATSGGERGDTQYF
TRBJ1-5 TRBV6-2/TRBV6-3 CASIGHSELNQPQHF
TRBJ2-3 TRBV11-2 CASSLARTSGRADTQYF
TRBJ2-1 TRBV27 CASSLGAVEFF
TRBJ2-2 TRBV19 CASIPGGNTGELFF
TRBJ1-3 TRBV7-2 CASSLAAGGNTIYF
TRBJ1-4 TRBV11-3 CASSLGQSNEKLFF
TRBJ2-1 TRBV19 CASSSRQGGYNEQFF
TRBJ2-7 TRBV7-9 CASSLLGAALREATYEQYF
TRBJ1-5 TRBV6-2/TRBV6-3 CASSWPRQVTNSNQPQHF
TRBJ2-1 TRBV7-2 CASRTARGAYEQFF
TRBJ2-1 TRBV7-6 CASSFISGTSNEQFF
TRBJ2-3 TRBV5-1 CASSLDHGGSTDTQYF
TRBJ1-2 TRBV25-1 CAGSQPTLRGGYTF
TRBJ2-1 TRBV7-9 CAIQPGQGINNEQFF